This TCR beta chain was captured in a study of beta chain features in type 1 diabetes. Study conclusions and caveats: Among patients with Type 1 diabetes, TCRB CDR3s were moderately but significantly shorter in every one of the four CD4+ subsets. Patients' naive, central memory and Treg TCRB repertoires seemed closer to one another than those of healthy donors. An over-representation of cells with high TCR expression could result from cDNA sequencing. For patients and controls alike, PCR might favor shorter templates to the same degree.

This clone showed up just a few times. What it binds is not known. V was pared by 5 bases and J by 0 bases, with 14 bases between. Germline CDR1 reads SGHNT; CDR2 reads YYREEE (reference sequence). This CDR3 spans 16 amino acids. The study reverse transcribed the entire isolated RNA, so it sequenced expressed TCRB transcripts. Repertoires were generated with immunoSEQ multiplex PCR, while TCRdb's copy carries only in-frame clones and drops some. This sample carries hundreds of thousands of clones, around 15% of them seen once, and the ten largest clones take approximately 0.021%. This clonotype originated in a man between 18 and 29 years old with type 1 diabetes. The source material was naive CD4+ T cells from blood. The rearrangement links TRBV5-4 to TRBJ2-2; weak D call: TRBD1 (6 bases). As DNA, the CDR3 is TGTGCCAGCAGGGACAGTGAGCCTCCGAACACCGGGGAGCTGTTTTTT. This sequence encodes CASRDSEPPNTGELFF.